This record covers a single TCR beta chain. In the authors' methods: Amplified reference gene primers provided the basis for estimating nucleated cell counts. Repertoires were generated with immunoSEQ multiplex PCR, while TCRdb's copy carries only in-frame clones and drops some. The V and J calls and the clone size are those of that table, but D and trimming were determined from the DNA. Among 150,000 to 200,000 clones listed, 75% to 85% were seen once. The sample is drawn from a study of blood T cell repertoires in COVID-19. Study background: PBMCs, B-cell-depleted T cells, or T cells were the source of the cDNA or gDNA that made up the material.

The sample consisted of PBMCs or T cells enriched from blood (not recorded which). This receptor was identified in a man aged 50 to 60 who had recovered from COVID-19.

This CDR3 reads CASSLFRGQYF. CDR3 coding DNA: TGTGCCAGCAGCTTGTTCCGCGGGCAGTACTTC. V gene TRBV5-8 combines with J gene TRBJ2-7; D not certain. CDR3 length equals 11 residues. V shed 1 base and J shed 9 bases, with 8 bases lying between them. Germline-derived CDR1 and CDR2 are SGHTS and YDEGEE.